This T cell receptor beta chain was found in a study of shared clonotypes between healthy human individuals. Whole-study context: Researchers drew samples from a couple of women and a few men aged 18 to 49. Study conclusions and caveats: On the whole, naive subsets had larger estimated richness than memory subsets had.

V gave up 0 bases and J gave up 3 bases, with 8 bases separating them. The germline gives CDR1 MGHRA, CDR2 YSYEKL. The CDR3 sequence is 14 residues long. Turning to this clone: Its specificity is unknown. This sample also contains other DNA sequences that code for the same CDR3.

Original methodology: Junction-only immunoSEQ sequences carried no quality scores, so filtering differed. Sequenced by immunoSEQ multiplex PCR; TCRdb stores in-frame clones only, minus some. That table is the source of V, J and clone size, and D and trimming were worked out from the DNA. The data contain about 2.1 million clones, about 93% of them singletons. Positive CCR7 selection of CD45RO-negative cells yielded the naive CD8 cells, and terminally differentiated effector memory CD45RA+ cells were excluded. This chain connects TRBV4-1 to TRBJ1-2, with D unclear. The receptor comes from a man younger than 35 in good health. Some clones in this sample may be carry-over from other donors' samples. The sample consisted of naive CD8+ T cells from PBMCs. As DNA, the CDR3 is TGCGCCAGCAGCCAAGATATGGCGTACTATGGCTACACCTTC. It yields the protein CASSQDMAYYGYTF.